The entry that follows covers one T cell receptor (beta chain) sequence. Its binding antigen is unknown. Base qualities are not recorded, but no much larger clone differs from it by a single base. Libraries were built with 5' RACE. Reads for this sample came from an Illumina HiSeq 2500. The second PCR ran for roughly 7 to 11 cycles and used a J-beta primer mix along with a sample-barcoded 5' primer. A template-switch 5' adaptor carrying 12 random nucleotides introduced a unique molecular identifier onto each TCR beta cDNA molecule. Each sample yielded at least 2.5 million CDR3-containing paired-end reads. First-strand cDNA synthesis was performed from all RNA using the Mint cDNA synthesis kit, with priming by a TRBC-specific oligonucleotide. After uracil-DNA glycosylase treatment, a first 18-cycle PCR used universal primers M1SS and BC2_uni_R on all cDNA. Per the original workflow: For normalization, 1 million high-quality reads were randomly selected from each sample, with every read carrying a distinct molecular identifier. Reads with shared molecular identifiers were discarded instead of being binned into consensus sequences. MiTCR, set to a Q25 quality threshold and the strictest error-elimination algorithm, was used for CDR3 identification, clonotype clustering and error correction. A nonparametric unseen species model with Euler transformation was used to estimate lower-bound total TCR beta diversity. TCRdb reprocessed the public reads (quality trimming at Q25 with fastp, clone calling with MiXCR) and kept in-frame beta chains. Each CDR3 protein gets just one entry, which takes the most common genes and DNA from the rows behind it. The V and J calls and clone size come from TCRdb's table, not from the authors' own analysis. The sample table holds under 2,000,000 distinct CDR3 sequences, of which less than 50% were seen once. The ten largest clones take up around 2.1% of the sample.

Donors were roughly 40 systemically healthy Caucasian individuals from Russia aged 6 to 90 years. Ten milliliters of peripheral blood were collected from each donor into EDTA-treated Vacutainer tubes. Ficoll-Paque density-gradient centrifugation was used to isolate PBMCs, with at least 6.5 million per sample. Trizol reagent was used to extract total RNA from the PBMCs, yielding at least 5.5 micrograms per sample. For every donor, an aliquot of PBMCs went through flow cytometry to measure the percentages of naive CD45RAhigh/CD27high T cells. This entry belongs to a study of blood T cells in healthy people across ages (dated by TCRdb to the mid-2010s). With regard to the full study: In model experiments, template switching captured about one uniquely barcoded TCR beta cDNA molecule for every two T cells. Two additional independent replicas of 1 million unique cDNA reads from the same blood draw were analyzed for two donors (one aged 18 to 30 and one aged 80 or older). The donors were split into four age groups: young (average 16 years), middle-aged (roughly 42), aged (approximately 59) and long-lived (approximately 89). Donors of different ages were randomly distributed across sequencing lanes to avoid experimental bias. To track age-related changes in TCR beta repertoire diversity, the study relied on deep sequencing normalized with unique cDNA molecular identifiers.

Broad study findings and their caveats: Because profiling used bulk unsorted PBMCs, naive and antigen-experienced compartments could not be compared conclusively. Donor CMV infection status was unknown, potentially confounding age-related changes in expanded clonotypes. There was a strong correlation between observed TCR beta diversity and the percentage of naive T cells measured by flow cytometry. As age increased, observed TCR beta diversity per million T cells dropped in a roughly linear way, and a significant reduction was already evident by age 40. Total diversity estimates from one million sequenced T cells were considered lower bounds and underestimates. Compared with the aged group, the long-lived group had more naive CD4+ T cells, fewer expanded clones and increased TCR diversity, a pattern suggesting age selection.

CDR1 and CDR2 are drawn from the germline V gene (reference sequence): MNHEY, SMNVEV. The CDR3 numbers 14 residues from cysteine through phenylalanine. The sequence is cut down to CDR3 DNA, 42 bases in frame from base 1. Unmatched junction bases come to 6, with V trimmed by 6 bases and J by 7 bases. The chain employs TRBV27 and TRBJ1-5; TRBD1 matches 10 bases in the middle. Sequencing input: blood. The clonotype originates from a woman aged 40-49 years in good health. The DNA sequence follows: TGTGCCAGCAGCCAGCGACAGGGGGCCCAGCCCCAGCATTTT. This codes for CASSQRQGAQPQHF.